This TCR beta chain was identified in a study of T cells in Graves' hyperthyroidism and ophthalmopathy. Using around 10 ml of fresh peripheral blood, PBMCs were prepared. Points on this clonotype: No antigen is known for it.

Regions amplified from RNA transcripts were the TCR beta CDR3 regions. First-round RT-PCR with HTBI primers amplified the TCR CDR3 region. TCRdb re-called the multiplex PCR reads through MiXCR, storing one row per CDR3 protein. This table holds about 840,000 distinct CDR3 sequences, 38% found once. Germline CDR1 and CDR2: SGHVS and FNYEAQ. Trimming removed 4 bases from V and 2 bases from J, with 24 bases in between. CDR3 length: 19 residues. General study findings and limits: Model-based prediction identified ophthalmopathy a median roughly 6.1 months prior to its onset.

This clonotype was obtained from a man younger than 35 with Graves' hyperthyroidism. Sequencing used blood. V is TRBV7-6 and J is TRBJ1-3; unclear D gene. The CDR3 DNA is TGTGCCAGCAGCTCCGAACCACCCTTGGAGGCGCTGGCTGGAAACACCATATATTTT. Protein sequence: CASSSEPPLEALAGNTIYF.